The T cell receptor (beta chain) under discussion was sequenced for a study of cytomegalovirus exposure and HLA in healthy donors. This clone was seen only a few times. Its specificity is unknown. V gave up 0 bases and J gave up 4 bases; unmatched junction bases: 6. CDR3 size: 15 residues. Germline V gene lookup returns CDR1 SGHNT and CDR2 YYREEE (reference sequence). The PCR used 60 Vbeta and 13 Jbeta primers. Source study methods: As a later analysis found, there were around 86 million unique TCR beta chains, of which about 10 million were shared. TCRdb's table, derived via immunoSEQ multiplex PCR, lists solely in-frame clones and lacks some. Clone size and the V and J calls come from that table; the DNA yielded D and trimming. The sample holds roughly 150,000 clones; 70% to 90% are singletons and the top ten take around 2.5%. Overall study results and limits: In vitro assays verified that three CMV-associated chains recognized CMV antigens specifically. When a later analysis was performed, an Asian-associated ancestry cluster reportedly had fewer N-insertions than the roughly 640-donor mean.

Sequenced sample: PBMCs. This chain uses TRBV5-4 with TRBJ2-7, with 8 bases identical to TRBD1. The receptor comes from a man under 40 in good health and CMV-seropositive. CDR3 loop: CASSLGTGNLYEQYF. The CDR3 DNA reads as TGTGCCAGCAGCTTGGGGACAGGGAATTTGTACGAGCAGTACTTC.